This entry concerns a single TCR beta chain. Its antigen is not known. Sequenced by immunoSEQ multiplex PCR; TCRdb stores in-frame clones only, minus some. Here the sample spans around 67,000 clones, 90% being singletons. The sample is drawn from a study of T cells in localized non-small cell lung cancer. Study-level results: Greater T cell density in blood accompanied longer overall survival. Sequencing, confined to only one tumor region, leaves heterogeneity possible. Detection in adjacent lung was observed for a median roughly 55 of the top 100 tumor clones. Uninvolved adjacent lung showed the highest T cell clonality, exceeding tumor.

This CDR3 is built from 11 residues. Germline V lookup: CDR1 MNHEY, CDR2 SVGAGI. The V end was cut by 7 bases, the J end by 7 bases, with 10 bases between. The sequenced sample was peripheral blood, obtained before any cancer treatment. The V call is TRBV6-5, the J call TRBJ2-5; no clear D. The clonotype originates from a woman aged 40-70 years with stage I lung adenocarcinoma. CDR3 DNA: TGTGCCAGCACTCTCCTAGGGACCCAGTACTTC. As protein: CASTLLGTQYF.